Here is one T cell receptor beta chain with its context. The primer mix had 60 Vbeta and 13 Jbeta primers. Per the authors' pipeline: The authors later counted roughly 79 million unique TCR beta chains, some 12 million of them shared. Sequencing used immunoSEQ multiplex PCR; TCRdb keeps in-frame clones, though not all of them. Clone size and V and J calls were adopted from that table, with D and trimming inferred from the DNA. Found here are around 150,000 clones, roughly 77% of them singletons; the top ten hold around 3.2%. The source of the sample is a study of cytomegalovirus exposure and HLA in healthy donors. Looked up from germline, CDR1 is MNHEY and CDR2 is SMNVEV (reference sequence). The CDR3 is made up of 13 amino acids. V dropped 5 bases and J dropped 0 bases, with 8 bases sitting between them.

The source of this sequence is a human donor in good health. Sequenced: PBMCs. This sequence joins TRBV27 and TRBJ2-7; a possible D gene is TRBD1 (5 bases). The CDR3 sequence is CASSQGYSYEQYF. The DNA for the CDR3 is TGTGCCAGCAGTCAGGGATACTCCTACGAGCAGTACTTC.